This T cell receptor beta chain was identified in a study of blood T cell repertoires in COVID-19. Study-level background: Specimens from acute and convalescent COVID-19 originated in the United States, Italy and Spain. Sources were T cells, B-cell-depleted T cells, or PBMCs; the material itself was cDNA or gDNA.

Germline loops: CDR1 SNHLY, CDR2 FYNNEI. V dropped 1 base and J dropped 8; count of bases not matched to a gene: 9. The CDR3 length is 15 residues. Per the original methods: Using reference gene primer amplification, nucleated cell counts were estimated. Measured with immunoSEQ multiplex PCR; TCRdb has only the in-frame clones, and not every one. V, J and clone size are taken as reported in that table, and D and trimming were inferred from the DNA itself. The sample shows tens of thousands of clones, over 80% of them seen only once. Material for sequencing was peripheral blood. This sequence joins TRBV2 and TRBJ2-3; 7 positions match TRBD2. The source is a man aged 55-75 years with active COVID-19. The CDR3 spells CASSEVAGHGGTQYF. Here the CDR3 DNA reads TGTGCCAGCAGTGAAGTAGCGGGCCACGGCGGTACGCAGTATTTT.